Presented here are 27 T cell receptor beta chains from one specimen sequenced in a study of response to subunit inactivated influenza vaccine. TCRdb reanalysed the RT-PCR reads using MiXCR and keeps one entry per CDR3 protein. The table records roughly 790,000 distinct CDR3 sequences, 21% of them present only once. The sequencing used PBMCs from blood, collected about 5 days after vaccination. All receptors come from a man aged 45-65 years who received an inactivated influenza vaccine.

The chain couples TRBV12-3 or TRBV12-4 to TRBJ1-4, with D possibly TRBD1 on 5 matching bases. Trimming took 6 bases from V and 6 from J, leaving 14 bases between them. The CDR3 contains 14 residues. The CDR3 is CASSAWGGDEKLFF. As DNA, the CDR3 is TGTGCCAGCAGCGCCTGGGGGGGGGATGAAAAACTGTTTTTT.

This clonotype was observed a few times. The rearrangement joins TRBV5-1 to TRBJ2-1; 13 bases are a match to TRBD2. The CDR3 covers 18 residues. V shed 2 bases, J shed 2 bases, and the junction held 7 bases outside the gene matches. Germline CDR1 is SGHRS and CDR2 is YFSETQ. DNA of the CDR3: TGCGCCAGCAGCTTAACTAGCGGGGGGGCAAGGACCTACAATGAGCAGTTCTTC. Translating gives CASSLTSGGARTYNEQFF.

The rearrangement joins TRBV3-1 to TRBJ2-3; 8 bases fit TRBD2. Trimming cost V 0 bases and J 0 bases; bases outside gene matches: 8. The CDR3 covers 18 residues. The germline gives CDR1 LGHDT, CDR2 YNNKEL (reference sequence). CDR3 protein: CASSQDHPLAGSTDTQYF. In DNA, the CDR3 is TGTGCCAGCAGCCAAGATCACCCCCTAGCGGGTAGCACAGATACGCAGTATTTT.

V and J are TRBV6-5 and TRBJ1-4, with a tentative D call TRBD1 (5 bases). The CDR3 is 14 amino acids. Germline V gives CDR1 MNHEY, CDR2 SVGAGI. Trimming took off 2 bases at V and 10 bases at J, with 14 bases between the two ends. CDR3 in amino acids: CASSYGTRGGKLFF. CDR3 coding DNA: TGTGCCAGCAGTTACGGGACCCGGGGTGGAAAACTGTTTTTT.

J is TRBJ2-7 and V is TRBV18, with D perhaps matching TRBD1 (5 bases). There are 14 residues in the CDR3. The germline CDR1 and CDR2 sequences are KGHSH and LQKENI. V gave up 2 bases and J gave up 3 bases, with 11 bases separating them. The CDR3, as DNA: TGTGCCAGCTCACCAGCTGTCCAGGGCTACGAGCAGTACTTC. Its translation is CASSPAVQGYEQYF.

This clonotype was seen only a few times. The chain has TRBV7-9 and TRBJ2-7; D perhaps matches TRBD1 (5 bases). The CDR3 has 13 amino acids. The V and J ends lost 0 bases and 5 bases respectively, with 8 bases between them. From germline, CDR1 is SEHNR and CDR2 FQNEAQ (reference sequence). CDR3 in DNA: TGTGCCAGCAGCTTAGCAGGGGCGGACGAGCAGTACTTC. Translated, it gives CASSLAGADEQYF.

The gene calls are TRBV10-3 and TRBJ1-2, with a weak D call TRBD1 (5 bases). V dropped 0 bases and J dropped 2 bases, with 13 bases sitting between them. Looked up from germline, CDR1 is ENHRY and CDR2 is SYGVKD. This CDR3 region has 16 residues. The CDR3 DNA reads as TGTGCCATCAGTGAGTCGCTTAGGGACGGCAACTATGGCTACACCTTC. Translation gives CAISESLRDGNYGYTF.

There are a few counts of this clonotype. The chain uses TRBV29-1 and TRBJ2-5, with a possible D match to TRBD2 (7 bases). Germline V gene sequence: CDR1 SQVTM, CDR2 ANQGSEA. CDR3 length: 14 residues. V was clipped by 4 bases and J by 2 bases, with 14 bases between them. CDR3 residues: CSVARGAVQETQYF. As DNA, the CDR3 is TGCAGCGTTGCTCGGGGGGCGGTACAAGAGACCCAGTACTTC.

The chain links TRBV20-1 to TRBJ1-5, with no clear D. V lost 1 base, J lost 6 bases, and 10 bases lay in between. Looked up from germline, CDR1 is DFQATT and CDR2 is SNEGSKA (reference sequence). The CDR3 spans 13 residues. The CDR3 nucleotides read TGCAGTGCTAGAGGCGTGGAGGGTCAGCCCCAGCATTTT. Amino acids: CSARGVEGQPQHF.

There are a few counts of this clonotype. The chain recombines TRBV5-1 with TRBJ2-1; 8 positions agree with TRBD1. The V segment lost 1 base and the J segment 8 bases; nucleotides outside the gene matches: 5. Germline values: CDR1 SGHRS, CDR2 YFSETQ. This CDR3 is 14 amino acids long. CDR3 residues: CASSLQGAVDEQFF. DNA of the CDR3: TGCGCCAGCAGCTTGCAGGGGGCGGTCGATGAGCAGTTCTTC. Together with reference TRBV5-1 and TRBJ2-1, the CDR3 gives the full variable domain: KAGVTQTPRYLIKTRGQQVTLSCSPISGHRSVSWYQQTPGQGLQFLFEYFSETQRNKGNFPGRFSGRQFSNSRSEMNVSTLELGDSALYLCASSLQGAVDEQFFGPGTRLTVL.

This chain connects TRBV4-2 to TRBJ2-5; TRBD2 agrees at 8 bases. Trimming at V came to 4 bases and at J to 8 bases, leaving 15 bases not matched to a gene. In germline, CDR1 is LGHNA, CDR2 YNFKEQ. The CDR3 is 16 amino acids. The CDR3 DNA follows: TGTGCCAGCAGCCCCAGCGGGAGTGGCCCTTTAAATACCCAGTACTTC. Residues: CASSPSGSGPLNTQYF.

This sequence joins TRBV28 and TRBJ2-1; 13 bases map to TRBD2. The CDR3 has 15 amino acids. Germline V CDR1 and CDR2: MDHEN, SYDVKM. With 5 bases clipped from V and 11 bases from J, the junction kept 9 bases outside the gene matches. This CDR3 is CASSALGLAGPQQFF. For the CDR3, the DNA is TGTGCCAGCAGTGCCCTGGGACTAGCGGGACCCCAGCAGTTCTTC.

V gene TRBV2 combines with J gene TRBJ2-7; TRBD1 matches at 11 bases. The CDR3 has 15 residues. Trimming at V came to 6 bases and at J to 7 bases, leaving 11 bases not matched to a gene. Per the germline V gene, CDR1 is SNHLY and CDR2 is FYNNEI. The CDR3 region has the DNA TGTGCCAGCAGAGCGGACAGGGGGCGCACGGGGGAGCAGTACTTC. Protein product: CASRADRGRTGEQYF.

This clonotype was seen only a few times. The V call is TRBV10-3, the J call TRBJ2-7, with 8 bases aligning to TRBD2. The J segment lost 5 bases and the V segment lost 0 bases, leaving 6 bases of the junction unmatched. CDR3 size: 15 residues. Germline V gene lookup returns CDR1 ENHRY and CDR2 SYGVKD. The CDR3 sequence: CAISESAGGLDEQYF. The CDR3 DNA reads as TGTGCCATCAGTGAGTCGGCGGGGGGACTGGACGAGCAGTACTTC.

This chain joins TRBV5-1 and TRBJ1-1, with D maybe TRBD1 (5 bases). This CDR3 is built from 13 residues. The ends were cut back, 4 bases at V and 10 bases at J, with 17 bases in the middle. Germline-derived CDR1 and CDR2 are SGHRS and YFSETQ. DNA of the CDR3: TGCGCCAGCAGCGAGTCTGGGGGGGTTAGAGCTTTCTTT. Its protein product is CASSESGGVRAFF.

This clonotype came up a few times. The genes are TRBV5-1 and TRBJ2-7; TRBD1 or TRBD2 may be the D gene (6 bases each). CDR3 length equals 16 residues. From germline, CDR1 is SGHRS and CDR2 YFSETQ. V was shortened by 0 bases and J by 5 bases, with 18 bases between the two germline ends. The DNA of the CDR3 is TGCGCCAGCAGCTTGGTGTCGGGGGCTATACGCCACGAGCAGTACTTC. It translates to CASSLVSGAIRHEQYF.

The chain uses TRBV20-1 and TRBJ1-5, with a tentative D call TRBD1 (6 bases). The germline V gene has CDR1 DFQATT and CDR2 SNEGSKA (reference sequence). V lost 1 base and J 4 bases, leaving 8 bases between the germline ends. This CDR3 spans 13 amino acids. The CDR3 DNA reads as TGCAGTGCTAGAGGACAGGCTAATCAGCCCCAGCATTTT. It codes for CSARGQANQPQHF.

This clonotype was counted between two and nine times. The chain recombines TRBV6-2 or TRBV6-3 with TRBJ2-5, with unresolved D. Trimming stripped 2 bases from V and 0 bases from J, with 10 bases between. The CDR3 runs to 15 residues. Germline loops: CDR1 MNHEY, CDR2 SVGEGT. The CDR3 spells CASSYNDWYQETQYF. The CDR3 bases are TGTGCCAGCAGTTACAACGACTGGTACCAAGAGACCCAGTACTTC.

This clonotype was picked up many times. The chain has TRBV4-3 and TRBJ2-3; a weak D match, TRBD2 (6 bases). Germline assignment: CDR1 LGHNA and CDR2 YSLEER. This CDR3 comprises 15 residues. The V gene lost 3 bases and the J gene lost 1 base, with 11 bases spanning the gap. This CDR3 is CASSQDWRGTDTQYF. The DNA for the CDR3 is TGCGCCAGCAGCCAGGATTGGAGGGGCACAGATACGCAGTATTTT.

The chain employs TRBV6-1 and TRBJ1-2; D uncertain. CDR3 size: 15 residues. In germline, CDR1 is MNHNS, CDR2 SASEGT. The V end lost 4 bases, the J end lost 6 bases, and 18 bases lay between the germline ends. As DNA, the CDR3 is TGTGCCAGCAGTGCTGCTTCGACCAGGACCCATGGCTACACCTTC. It specifies CASSAASTRTHGYTF.

V is TRBV9 and J is TRBJ2-2; no firm D call. The CDR3 extends over 13 amino acids. Trimming took off 3 bases at V and 5 bases at J, with 8 bases between the two ends. Germline assignment: CDR1 SGDLS and CDR2 YYNGEE. CDR3 amino acids: CASSAPTTGELFF. The CDR3 nucleotides read TGTGCCAGCAGCGCCCCGACGACCGGGGAGCTGTTTTTT. Looking up the rest from reference TRBV9 and TRBJ2-2 gives the full variable domain: DSGVTQTPKHLITATGQRVTLRCSPRSGDLSVYWYQQSLDQGLQFLIQYYNGEERAKGNILERFSAQQFPDLHSELNLSSLELGDSALYFCASSAPTTGELFFGEGSRLTVL.

The chain uses TRBV12-3 or TRBV12-4 and TRBJ2-7, with D possibly being TRBD2 (6 bases). V was pared by 5 bases and J by 2 bases, with 10 bases between. This CDR3 has 13 residues. This CDR3 is CASSGDSTYEQYF. The CDR3 DNA reads as TGTGCCAGCAGTGGGGACTCCACCTACGAGCAGTACTTC.

This clonotype has just one count. The rearrangement joins TRBV9 to TRBJ1-3; D is unresolved. Trimming pared 2 bases from V and 0 bases from J, leaving 12 bases between. Germline assignment: CDR1 SGDLS and CDR2 YYNGEE. The CDR3 loop spans 16 amino acids. This CDR3 reads CASSVGLPGSGNTIYF. The CDR3 DNA follows: TGTGCCAGCAGCGTCGGCCTCCCTGGCTCTGGAAACACCATATATTTT.

This sequence joins TRBV20-1 and TRBJ2-6, with D possibly matching TRBD2 (6 bases). V was pared by 7 bases and J by 0 bases, with 10 bases between. Germline CDR1 reads DFQATT; CDR2 reads SNEGSKA (reference sequence). This CDR3 has 14 residues. This CDR3 reads CSVPEGSGANVLTF. CDR3 DNA sequence: TGCAGTGTCCCGGAGGGCTCTGGGGCCAACGTCCTGACTTTC.

This sequence joins TRBV5-5 and TRBJ2-7; 7 bases align to TRBD1. V trimming: 4 bases; J trimming: 3 bases; junction bases outside the gene matches: 7. The length of the CDR3 is 14 residues. In germline, CDR1 is SGHKS, CDR2 YYEKEE (reference sequence). CDR3 in amino acids: CASSGGQEIYEQYF. CDR3 bases: TGTGCCAGCAGCGGAGGACAGGAGATCTACGAGCAGTACTTC.

The CDR3 bases are TGTGCCAGCAGCCAAGACCAGGGGGGAGTGAGCAATCAGCCCCAGCATTTT. It codes for CASSQDQGGVSNQPQHF. The V and J genes are TRBV7-9 and TRBJ1-5; 7 bases agree with TRBD1. The V and J ends lost 5 bases and 1 base, in that order; junction bases with no gene match: 11. The CDR3 extends over 17 amino acids. Germline V CDR1 and CDR2: SEHNR, FQNEAQ (reference sequence).

This clonotype was observed a handful of times. This chain joins TRBV10-3 and TRBJ2-2, with 10 bases identical to TRBD1. This CDR3 region has 18 residues. With V trimmed by 6 bases and J by 1 base, 11 bases remained unmatched. Germline CDR1 reads ENHRY; CDR2 reads SYGVKD. This chain's CDR3 is CAIRHGTGALLNTGELFF. The CDR3 DNA sequence: TGTGCCATCAGGCATGGGACAGGGGCACTTCTGAACACCGGGGAGCTGTTTTTT.